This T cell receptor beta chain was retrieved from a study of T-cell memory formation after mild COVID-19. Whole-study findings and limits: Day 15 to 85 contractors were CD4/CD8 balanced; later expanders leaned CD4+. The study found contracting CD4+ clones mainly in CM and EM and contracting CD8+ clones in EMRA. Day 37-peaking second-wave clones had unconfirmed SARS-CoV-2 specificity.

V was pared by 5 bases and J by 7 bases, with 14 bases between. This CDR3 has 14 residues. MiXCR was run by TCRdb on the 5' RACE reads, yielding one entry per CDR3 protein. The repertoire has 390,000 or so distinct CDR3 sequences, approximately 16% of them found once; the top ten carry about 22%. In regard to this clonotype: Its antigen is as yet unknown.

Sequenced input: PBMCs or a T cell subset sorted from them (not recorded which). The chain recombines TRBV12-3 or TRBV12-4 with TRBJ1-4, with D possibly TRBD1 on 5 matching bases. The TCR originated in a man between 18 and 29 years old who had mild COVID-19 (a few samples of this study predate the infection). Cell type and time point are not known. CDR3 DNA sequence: TGTGCCAGCAGTCGTCCTGGGGCGGGTGAAAAACTGTTTTTT. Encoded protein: CASSRPGAGEKLFF.